A selection of T cell receptor beta chains follows, all from one sample in a study of cytomegalovirus exposure and HLA in healthy donors. Using immunoSEQ multiplex PCR, the repertoire was profiled, and TCRdb retains in-frame clones only, with some absent. The sample contains under 150,000 clones, around 9% of which appear only once. The sample taken for sequencing was PBMCs. The receptors come from a woman aged 40 to 50 in good health and CMV-seropositive. CDR3s include the opening cysteine and the closing phenylalanine or tryptophan. The order of the fields is clone size, V gene, CDR3 protein. The listing skips clone size in some rows; elsewhere it reads once, few, many or a size class.

>few|TRBV27
CASRTGRYEQYF
>NA|TRBV7-2
CASSLRNNEQYF
>few|TRBV12-5
CASGLDTGTEAFF
>few|TRBV18
CASSPRTRYEQYF
>few|TRBV5-1
CASSLAFAGGPREQFF
>NA|TRBV25-1
CASSEFRGQGSGSPLHF
>few|TRBV19
CASSIVFGGGIGEQFF
>many|TRBV6-1
CASILTGGLSYEQYF
>few|TRBV9
CASSPIGGVQETQYF
>few|TRBV5-4
CASSLAGTAMNTEAFF
>few|TRBV5-4
CASSLVGRGIELDYGYTF
>NA|TRBV5-4
CASSEGQGTDTQYF
>NA|TRBV5-5
CASSLQASGYTF
>NA|TRBV11-2
CASSAGTGGEETQYF
>NA|TRBV5-1
CASSISGTANEKLFF
>NA|TRBV7-2
CASSLGLAGGLYEQYF
>NA|TRBV4-1
CASSQVLNQPQHF
>NA|TRBV29-1
CSLGLAGGELFF
>NA|TRBV29-1
CSVDTTGGDGYTF
>few|TRBV12-2
CASRPRLATGTTPKTGNTIYF
>NA|TRBV5-5
CASSPTQRAGTGELFF
>few|TRBV27
CASSLGGLAEAFF
>few|TRBV9
CASSSTSGGTDTQYF
>NA|TRBV19
CASSILGTGSGNTIYF
>NA|TRBV13
CASSFSLERADTQYF
>NA|TRBV2
CASSDRGYTEAFF
>few|TRBV4-3
CASSPEGVNEKLFF
>few|TRBV5-1
CASSLHGTGGEQYF
>few|TRBV10-1
CASRLSGQSDPTLSGNTIYF
>NA|TRBV11-2
CASSPRTFPGELFF
>once|TRBV10-3
CAINGGGSGANVLTF
>few|TRBV5-4
CASSPATGTTGELFF
>few|TRBV6-5
CASADRWYGYTF
>NA|TRBV5-1
CASGPYRGGGEETQYF
>NA|TRBV2
CASTFRVIKSYNEQFF
>few|TRBV5-6
CASSLEGSQYF
>few|TRBV2
CASNQQGNAGELFF
>NA|TRBV19
CASRRRQDQRTNGYTF
>few|TRBV29-1
CSVGALAGVTGYQETQYF
>few|TRBV2
CASSGRTGTDTQYF
>few|TRBV6-6
CASSTSSGTGIDF
>few|TRBV5-1
CASSTGVGNTIYF
>NA|TRBV9
CASSKGQAGGYTF
>few|TRBV29-1
CSVRDRNYGYTF
>NA|TRBV5-1
CASSSELNTEAFF
>few|TRBV9
CASSVSSSGNTIYF
>NA|TRBV19
CASSPRTGQNTGELFF
>NA|TRBV5-4
CASSPPGQGNVGEQFF
>NA|TRBV4-1
CASSQDGSASRGSPLHF
>NA|TRBV5-1
CASNQGLKETQYF
>NA|TRBV29-1
CSVDRGAYGYTF
>NA|TRBV19
CASSIAQGEAFF
>few|TRBV10-2
CASSETWNEQFF
>few|TRBV6-1
CASSGRGANEKLFF
>NA|TRBV6-1
CASSLGPGGTGELFF
>few|TRBV4-1
CASSQGGQPNEKLFF
>few|TRBV4-3
CASSQDTGLGDTQYF